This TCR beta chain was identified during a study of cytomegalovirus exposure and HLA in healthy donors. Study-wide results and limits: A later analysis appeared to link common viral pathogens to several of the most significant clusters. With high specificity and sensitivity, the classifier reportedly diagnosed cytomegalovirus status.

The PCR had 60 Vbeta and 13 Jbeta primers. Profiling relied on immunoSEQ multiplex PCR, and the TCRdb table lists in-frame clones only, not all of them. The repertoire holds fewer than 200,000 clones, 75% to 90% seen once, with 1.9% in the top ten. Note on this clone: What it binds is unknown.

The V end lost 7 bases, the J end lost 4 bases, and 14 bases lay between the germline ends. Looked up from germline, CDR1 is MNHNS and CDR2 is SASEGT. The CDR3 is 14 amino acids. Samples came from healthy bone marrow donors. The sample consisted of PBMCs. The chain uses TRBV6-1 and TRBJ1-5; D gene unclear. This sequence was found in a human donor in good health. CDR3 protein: CASNQEQINQPQHF. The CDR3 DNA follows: TGTGCCAGCAATCAGGAACAGATTAATCAGCCCCAGCATTTT.